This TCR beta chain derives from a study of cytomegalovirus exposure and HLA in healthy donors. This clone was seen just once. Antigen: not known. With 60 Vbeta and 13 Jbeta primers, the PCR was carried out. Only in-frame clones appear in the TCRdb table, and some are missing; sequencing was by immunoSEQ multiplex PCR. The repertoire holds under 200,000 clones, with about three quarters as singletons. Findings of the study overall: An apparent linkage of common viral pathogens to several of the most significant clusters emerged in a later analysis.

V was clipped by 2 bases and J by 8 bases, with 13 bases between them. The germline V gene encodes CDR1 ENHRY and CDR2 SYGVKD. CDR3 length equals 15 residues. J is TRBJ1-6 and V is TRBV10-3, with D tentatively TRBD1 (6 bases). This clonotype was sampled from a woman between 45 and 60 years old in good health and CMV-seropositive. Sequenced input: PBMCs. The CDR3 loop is CAISEIGGADSPLHF. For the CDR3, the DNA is TGTGCCATCAGTGAGATTGGGGGCGCGGATTCACCCCTCCACTTT.